This record covers a single TCR beta chain. Its antigen remains undetermined. Per-base qualities were not stored, and no clone one base away is much larger. The method behind the library was the immunoSEQ multiplex PCR assay. The immuneACCESS repertoire file appears here via TCRdb, limited to in-frame rearrangements. These files lack a portion of the clones; in checked studies, under half of the deficit traces to unresolved V genes, and the cause of the others is not known. In this sample the table shows about 11,000 clones, about three fifths of which occur a single time. Approximately 9% of the sample rests with the top ten. The donors were melanoma patients. These data belong to a study of CD4+ T cells in melanoma (dated by TCRdb to between 2020 and 2023). Looking at the study overall: The study examined neoantigen-specific CD4+ T cells in human melanoma.

Here is what the overall study found, with its caveats: Neoantigen-specific CD4+ T cells were reported to be correlated with the function of CD8+ T cells, macrophages and B cells. According to the report, neoantigen-specific CD4+ T cells in melanoma displayed diverse differentiation states.

Measured from the cysteine to the phenylalanine, the CDR3 is 16 residues long. Only the CDR3 DNA stays, 48 bases, in frame from base 1. Per the germline V gene, SGHDN is the CDR1 and FVKESK is the CDR2. The germline ends are 20 bases apart after V is trimmed by 4 bases and J by 8 bases. This clonotype was sampled from a human donor with melanoma. The sequence links TRBV14 to TRBJ1-4; the D gene is possibly TRBD1, with 6 bases matching. Sequenced input: cells from a culture (not recorded whether cultured in vitro). The nucleotides are TGTGCCAGCAGCCTTACCACAGGGTCCGGACTGGAAAAACTGTTTTTT. Its translation is CASSLTTGSGLEKLFF. The variable domain in full, with residues beyond the CDR3 obtained from the reference TRBV14 and TRBJ1-4 genes, is EAGVTQFPSHSVIEKGQTVTLRCDPISGHDNLYWYRRVMGKEIKFLLHFVKESKQDESGMPNNRFLAERTGGTYSTLKVQPAELEDSGVYFCASSLTTGSGLEKLFFGSGTQLSVL.